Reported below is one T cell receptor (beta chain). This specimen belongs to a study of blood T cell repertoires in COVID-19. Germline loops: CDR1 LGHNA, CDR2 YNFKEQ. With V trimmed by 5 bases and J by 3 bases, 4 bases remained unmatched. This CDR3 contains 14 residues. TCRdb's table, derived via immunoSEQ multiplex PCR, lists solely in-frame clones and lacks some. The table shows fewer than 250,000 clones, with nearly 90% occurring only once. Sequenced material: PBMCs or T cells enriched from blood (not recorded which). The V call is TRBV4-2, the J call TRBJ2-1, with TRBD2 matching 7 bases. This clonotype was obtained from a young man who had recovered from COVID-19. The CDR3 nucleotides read TGTGCCAGCAGCACGGCGGGGGACTACAATGAGCAGTTCTTC. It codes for CASSTAGDYNEQFF.